Each of the 3 T cell receptor beta chains below was sequenced from the same sample in a study of shared clonotypes between healthy human individuals. Clones were read by immunoSEQ multiplex PCR, and TCRdb kept only the in-frame ones, dropping some. The repertoire holds approximately 1.4 million clones, with approximately 98% as singletons. The sequenced material came from naive CD4+ T cells sorted from blood. Subset in this sample: CD45RA+ positively selected. These receptors originate from a man aged 25-45 years in good health.

J is TRBJ1-2 and V is TRBV25-1; 8 bases match TRBD1. Trimming at V came to 1 base and at J to 6 bases, leaving 4 bases not matched to a gene. The germline V gene has CDR1 MGHDK and CDR2 SYGVNS. The CDR3 extends over 14 amino acids. CDR3 in amino acids: CASSEWTGKNGYTF. The CDR3 DNA sequence: TGTGCCAGCAGTGAATGGACAGGGAAGAATGGCTACACCTTC.

In its sample, this clone was seen once. CDR3 region: CASSSDRSSIKGEKLFF. CDR3 bases: TGTGCCAGCAGCTCGGACAGATCCTCCATCAAGGGTGAAAAACTGTTTTTT. V is TRBV11-1 and J is TRBJ1-4, with a weak D call TRBD1 (6 bases). CDR1 is SGHAT, CDR2 FQDESV, per germline (reference sequence). V lost 4 bases to trimming and J lost 7 bases, with 22 bases between them. This CDR3 has 17 residues.

V is TRBV11-3 and J is TRBJ2-2; D is unclear. CDR1 SGHNT and CDR2 YENEEA come from the germline V gene. The germline V and J ends were trimmed by 5 bases and 2 bases, with 9 bases remaining between them. The CDR3 has 14 residues. CDR3 nucleotides: TGTGCCAGCAGCGCAAGACAAAACACCGGGGAGCTGTTTTTT. It is translated as CASSARQNTGELFF.